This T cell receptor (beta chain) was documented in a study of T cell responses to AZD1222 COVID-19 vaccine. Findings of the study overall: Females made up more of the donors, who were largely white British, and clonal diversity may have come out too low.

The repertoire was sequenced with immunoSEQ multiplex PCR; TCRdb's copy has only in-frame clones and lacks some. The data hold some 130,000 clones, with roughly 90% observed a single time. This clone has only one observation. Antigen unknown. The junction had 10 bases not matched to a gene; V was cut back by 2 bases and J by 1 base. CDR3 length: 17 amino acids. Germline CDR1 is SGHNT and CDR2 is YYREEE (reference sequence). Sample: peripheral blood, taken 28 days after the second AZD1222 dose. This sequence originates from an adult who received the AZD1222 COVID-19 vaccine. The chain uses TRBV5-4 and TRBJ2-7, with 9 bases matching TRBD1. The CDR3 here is CASSFKQGAGVSYEQYF. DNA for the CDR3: TGTGCCAGCAGCTTCAAACAGGGGGCAGGGGTTTCCTACGAGCAGTACTTC.